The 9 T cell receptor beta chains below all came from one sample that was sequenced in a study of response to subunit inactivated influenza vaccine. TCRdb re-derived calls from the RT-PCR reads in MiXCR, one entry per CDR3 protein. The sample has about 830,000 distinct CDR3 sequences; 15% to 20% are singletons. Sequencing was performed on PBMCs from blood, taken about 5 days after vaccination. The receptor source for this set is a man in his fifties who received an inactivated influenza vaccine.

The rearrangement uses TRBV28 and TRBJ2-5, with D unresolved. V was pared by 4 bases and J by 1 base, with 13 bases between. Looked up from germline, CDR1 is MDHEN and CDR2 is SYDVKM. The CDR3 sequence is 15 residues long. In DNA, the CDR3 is TGTGCCAGCAGTTCCGTAGACGTAACCCAAGAGACCCAGTACTTC. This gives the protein CASSSVDVTQETQYF.

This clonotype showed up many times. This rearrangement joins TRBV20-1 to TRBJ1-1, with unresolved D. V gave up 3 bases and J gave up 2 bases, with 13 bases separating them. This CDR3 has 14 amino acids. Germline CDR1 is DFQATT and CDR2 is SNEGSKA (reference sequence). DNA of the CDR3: TGCAGTGCTAGGATCAGCTCAGCTAACACTGAAGCTTTCTTT. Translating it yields CSARISSANTEAFF.

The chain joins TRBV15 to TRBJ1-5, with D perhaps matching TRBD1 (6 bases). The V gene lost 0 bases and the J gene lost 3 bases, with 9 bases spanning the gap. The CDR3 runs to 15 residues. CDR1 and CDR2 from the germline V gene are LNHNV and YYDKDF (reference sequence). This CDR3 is CATSRDGQNNQPQHF. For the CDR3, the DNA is TGTGCCACCAGCAGAGACGGACAGAACAATCAGCCCCAGCATTTT.

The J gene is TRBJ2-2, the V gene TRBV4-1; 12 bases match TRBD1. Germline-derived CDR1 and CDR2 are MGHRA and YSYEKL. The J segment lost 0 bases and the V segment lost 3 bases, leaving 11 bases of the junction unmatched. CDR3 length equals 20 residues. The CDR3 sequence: CASSHRLSGQGATNTGELFF. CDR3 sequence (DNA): TGCGCCAGCAGCCACCGCCTCTCGGGACAGGGGGCTACGAACACCGGGGAGCTGTTTTTT.

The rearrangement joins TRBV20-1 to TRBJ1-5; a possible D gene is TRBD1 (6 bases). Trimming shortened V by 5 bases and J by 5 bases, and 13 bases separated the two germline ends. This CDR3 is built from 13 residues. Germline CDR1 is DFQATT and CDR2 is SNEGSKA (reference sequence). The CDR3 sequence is CSALRAGDQPQHF. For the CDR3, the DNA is TGCAGTGCTCTGCGGGCAGGGGATCAGCCCCAGCATTTT.

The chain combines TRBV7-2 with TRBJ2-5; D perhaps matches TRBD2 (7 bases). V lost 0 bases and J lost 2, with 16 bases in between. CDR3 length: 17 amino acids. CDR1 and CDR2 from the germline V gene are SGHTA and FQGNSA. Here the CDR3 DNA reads TGTGCCAGCAGCTTAGCGGGGAGGGGGACAACTCAAGAGACCCAGTACTTC. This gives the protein CASSLAGRGTTQETQYF. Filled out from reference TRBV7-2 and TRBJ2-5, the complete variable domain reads GAGVSQSPSNKVTEKGKDVELRCDPISGHTALYWYRQSLGQGLEFLIYFQGNSAPDKSGLPSDRFSAERTGGSVSTLTIQRTQQEDSAVYLCASSLAGRGTTQETQYFGPGTRLLVL.

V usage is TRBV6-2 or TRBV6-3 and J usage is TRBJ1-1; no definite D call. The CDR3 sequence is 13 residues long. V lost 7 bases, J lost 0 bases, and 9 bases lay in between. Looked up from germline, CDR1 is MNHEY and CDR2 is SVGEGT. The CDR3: CASTLYLNTEAFF. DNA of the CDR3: TGTGCCAGCACTCTCTACCTGAACACTGAAGCTTTCTTT.

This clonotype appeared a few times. CDR3 DNA sequence: TGTGCCAGCAGCTTAGATGGGAGGCAGTACACCGGGGAGCTGTTTTTT. Translation: CASSLDGRQYTGELFF. This chain connects TRBV7-2 to TRBJ2-2; tentative D call: TRBD2 (6 bases). Trimming left V 1 base short and J 3 bases short, with 12 bases between. The CDR3 sequence is 16 residues long. Germline CDR1 SGHTA, CDR2 FQGNSA.

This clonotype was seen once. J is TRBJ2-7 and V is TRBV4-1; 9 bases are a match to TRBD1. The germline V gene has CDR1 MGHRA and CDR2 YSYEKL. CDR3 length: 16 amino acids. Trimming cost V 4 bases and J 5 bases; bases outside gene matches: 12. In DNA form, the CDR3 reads TGCGCCAGCAGCCGATACCCGGGACAGGGTAATAACGAGCAGTACTTC. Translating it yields CASSRYPGQGNNEQYF.